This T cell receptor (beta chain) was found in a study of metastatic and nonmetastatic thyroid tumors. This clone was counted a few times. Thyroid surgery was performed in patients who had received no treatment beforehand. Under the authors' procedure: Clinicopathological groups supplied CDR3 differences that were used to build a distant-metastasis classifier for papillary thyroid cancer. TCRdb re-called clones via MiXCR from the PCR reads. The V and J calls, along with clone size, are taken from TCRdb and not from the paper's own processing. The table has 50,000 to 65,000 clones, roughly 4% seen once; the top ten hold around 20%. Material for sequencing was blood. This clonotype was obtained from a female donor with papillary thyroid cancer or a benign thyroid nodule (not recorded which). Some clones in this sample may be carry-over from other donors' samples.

The CDR3 spells CASSPVGRGQETQYF. CDR3 bases: TGCGCCAGCAGCCCGGTAGGGAGGGGACAAGAGACCCAGTACTTC. The chain uses TRBV5-1 and TRBJ2-5; 7 bases are a match to TRBD2. V gave up 4 bases and J gave up 2 bases; unmatched junction bases: 8. Germline V gene lookup returns CDR1 SGHRS and CDR2 YFSETQ. The CDR3 has 15 amino acids.